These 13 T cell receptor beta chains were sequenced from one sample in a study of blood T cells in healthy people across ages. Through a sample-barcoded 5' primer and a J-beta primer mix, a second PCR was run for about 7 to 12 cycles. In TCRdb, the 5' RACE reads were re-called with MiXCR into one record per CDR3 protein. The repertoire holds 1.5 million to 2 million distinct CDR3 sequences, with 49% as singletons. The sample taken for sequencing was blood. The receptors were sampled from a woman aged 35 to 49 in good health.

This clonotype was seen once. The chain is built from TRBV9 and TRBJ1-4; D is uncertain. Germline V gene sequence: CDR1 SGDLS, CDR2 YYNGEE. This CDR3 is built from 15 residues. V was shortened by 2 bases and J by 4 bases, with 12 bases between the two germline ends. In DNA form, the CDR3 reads TGTGCCAGCAGCGTGGGTAGCCGGGATAATGAAAAACTGTTTTTT. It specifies CASSVGSRDNEKLFF.

DNA of the CDR3: TGCAGTGCTTCGGGACTGAGCTCCTACGAGCAGTACTTC. Its translation: CSASGLSSYEQYF. V gene TRBV20-1 combines with J gene TRBJ2-7; D is possibly TRBD2 (6 bases). Trimming removed 5 bases at V and 0 bases at J, with 11 bases between. The CDR3 has 13 residues. Germline CDR1 is DFQATT and CDR2 is SNEGSKA (reference sequence).

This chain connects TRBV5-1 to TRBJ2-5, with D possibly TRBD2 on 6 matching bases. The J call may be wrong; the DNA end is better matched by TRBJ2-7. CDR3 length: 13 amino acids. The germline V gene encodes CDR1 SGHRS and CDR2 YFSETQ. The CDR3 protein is CASSLFAGLEQYF. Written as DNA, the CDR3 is TGCGCCAGCAGCTTGTTTGCGGGGCTCGAGCAGTACTTC.

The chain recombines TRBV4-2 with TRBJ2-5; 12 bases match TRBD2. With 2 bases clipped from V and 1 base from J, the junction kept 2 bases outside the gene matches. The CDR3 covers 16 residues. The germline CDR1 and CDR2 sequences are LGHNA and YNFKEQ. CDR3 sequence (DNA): TGTGCCAGCAGCCAAACTAGCGGGGGGACCCAAGAGACCCAGTACTTC. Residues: CASSQTSGGTQETQYF.

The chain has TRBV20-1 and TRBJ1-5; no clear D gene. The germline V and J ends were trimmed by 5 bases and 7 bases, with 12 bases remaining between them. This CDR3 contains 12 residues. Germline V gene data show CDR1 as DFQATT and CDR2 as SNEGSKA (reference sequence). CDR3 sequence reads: CSASRAGQPQHF. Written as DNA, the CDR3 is TGCAGTGCTTCCCGGGCGGGCCAGCCCCAGCATTTT.

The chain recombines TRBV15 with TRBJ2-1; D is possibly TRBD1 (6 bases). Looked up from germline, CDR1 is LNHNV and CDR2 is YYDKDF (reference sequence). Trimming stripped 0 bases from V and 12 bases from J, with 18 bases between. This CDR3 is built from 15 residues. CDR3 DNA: TGTGCCACCAGCAGAGATCTCGACGCCTTAGGGGGGCAGTTCTTC. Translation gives CATSRDLDALGGQFF.

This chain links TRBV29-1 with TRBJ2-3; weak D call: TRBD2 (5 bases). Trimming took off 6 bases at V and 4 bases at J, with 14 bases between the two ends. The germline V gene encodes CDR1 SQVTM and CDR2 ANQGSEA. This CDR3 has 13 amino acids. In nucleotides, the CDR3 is TGCAGCGTGATTAGACTAAGCGCAGATACGCAGTATTTT. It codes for CSVIRLSADTQYF.

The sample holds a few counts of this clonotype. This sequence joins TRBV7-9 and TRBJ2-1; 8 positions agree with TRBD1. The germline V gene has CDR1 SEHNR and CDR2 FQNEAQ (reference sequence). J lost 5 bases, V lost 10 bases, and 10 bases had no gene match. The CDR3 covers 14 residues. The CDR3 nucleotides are TGTGCCAACTCGAGGCAGGGGGCTAACAATGAGCAGTTCTTC. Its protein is CANSRQGANNEQFF. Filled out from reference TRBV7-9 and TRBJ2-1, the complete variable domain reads DTGVSQNPRHKITKRGQNVTFRCDPISEHNRLYWYRQTLGQGPEFLTYFQNEAQLEKSRLLSDRFSAERPKGSFSTLEIQRTEQGDSAMYLCANSRQGANNEQFFGPGTRLTVL.

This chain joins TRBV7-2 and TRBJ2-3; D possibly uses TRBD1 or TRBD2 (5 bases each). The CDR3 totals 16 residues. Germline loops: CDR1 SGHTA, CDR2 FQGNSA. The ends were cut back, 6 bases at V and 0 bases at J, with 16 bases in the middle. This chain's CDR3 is CASSFGGGGSTDTQYF. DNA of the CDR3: TGTGCCAGCAGTTTCGGCGGTGGGGGAAGCACAGATACGCAGTATTTT.

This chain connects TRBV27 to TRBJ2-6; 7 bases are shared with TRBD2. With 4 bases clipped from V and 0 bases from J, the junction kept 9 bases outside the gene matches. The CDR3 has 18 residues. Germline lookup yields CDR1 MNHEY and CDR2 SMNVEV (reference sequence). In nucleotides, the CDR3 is TGTGCCAGCAGTTCCTTTGGGGGGGACTACTCTGGGGCCAACGTCCTGACTTTC. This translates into CASSSFGGDYSGANVLTF.

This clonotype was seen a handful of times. For the CDR3, the DNA is TGTGCCAGCAAGTCAGGGGAGACCTACAATGAGCAGTTCTTC. Translating it yields CASKSGETYNEQFF. The V gene is TRBV12-3 or TRBV12-4, the J gene TRBJ2-1, with D possibly matching TRBD1 (6 bases). V was clipped by 7 bases and J by 2 bases, with 12 bases between them. The CDR3 is 14 residues long.

The CDR3 sequence is CSAPSGTINYGYTF. The CDR3 region has the DNA TGCAGTGCTCCCTCGGGGACAATAAACTATGGCTACACCTTC. The V and J genes are TRBV20-1 and TRBJ1-2; weak D call: TRBD1 (6 bases). Germline lookup yields CDR1 DFQATT and CDR2 SNEGSKA (reference sequence). V was cut by 5 bases and J by 2 bases, with 15 bases left in between. CDR3 length: 14 amino acids.

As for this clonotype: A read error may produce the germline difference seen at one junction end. DNA for the CDR3: TGTGCCAGCGGCCAAGAAGGGGGGACCCTCTATGGCTACACCTTC. Protein: CASGQEGGTLYGYTF. The chain combines TRBV4-2 with TRBJ1-2, with D maybe TRBD1 (6 bases). There are 15 residues in the CDR3. Per germline, CDR1 LGHNA and CDR2 YNFKEQ.